This T cell receptor beta chain was profiled in a study of CD4 T cells in relation to SARS-CoV-2 and coronaviruses. General study points: No crossreactivity against non-spike viral proteins was tested here.

This clone was detected only a few times. What it binds is not known. TCRdb's table, derived via immunoSEQ multiplex PCR, lists solely in-frame clones and lacks some. The repertoire holds some 35,000 clones, with around 89% as singletons. Germline V gene data show CDR1 as MDHEN and CDR2 as SYDVKM. The J segment lost 1 base and the V segment lost 11 bases, leaving 5 bases of the junction unmatched. This CDR3 spans 13 amino acids. The chain uses TRBV28 and TRBJ1-5, with 7 bases identical to TRBD1. The sequencing sample was made of memory CD4+ T cells from PBMCs. This receptor was taken from an adult with COVID-19. CDR3 in amino acids: CAGGTVSNQPQHF. The CDR3 DNA is TGTGCCGGGGGGACAGTAAGCAATCAGCCCCAGCATTTT.